This T cell receptor beta chain emerged from a study of memory CD4+ T cells and cytomegalovirus serostatus (dated by TCRdb to 2018 to 2020). Background for the entire study: The cohort comprised 33 healthy Belgian adults, 9 CMV seropositive and 24 CMV seronegative. To replicate a published TCR-based CMV serostatus classifier, the study sequenced CD4+ memory TCRbeta repertoires from a Belgian cohort whose cytomegalovirus serostatus was known. What the research found in general, with its limitations: The results were read as suggesting that the CMV-associated TCR signature is, for the most part, present in the CD4+ memory repertoire. Unlike the original study, which covered naive and memory CD4+ and CD8+ populations, the Belgian study sequenced only CD4+CD45RO+ memory cells. For CMV serostatus prediction, a median bootstrapped AUC of about 0.96 was reached with the original framework, and a median bootstrapped AUC of about 0.91 was reached with a US-trained random forest. On the Belgian cohort, the classifier built on the original framework reached a median bootstrapped AUC of around 0.95, with a 95% CI of 0.76-1.00. Among the 160 or so previously reported CMV-associated TCRbeta sequences, 67 showed up in the CD4+ memory repertoires, with each one found in between one and five individuals.

The Quick-DNA Microprep Kit was used to extract genomic DNA from the sorted cells. TCRbeta DNA was amplified with the immunoSEQ hsTCRbeta kit following the manufacturer's protocol. TCRbeta libraries were sequenced on an Illumina MiSeq instrument. The original methods were these. After out-of-frame sequences were removed, 2,204,828 distinct TCRbeta sequences remained, averaging around 67,000 per individual. Each individual was scored using the number of approximately 160 previously reported CMV-associated TCRbeta sequences that the individual carried and the total number of productive distinct TCRbeta sequences. A beta-binomial model was reimplemented in Python, and scikit-learn random forests with default parameters were trained on US cohort data. Classifier performance on the Belgian cohort was summarized as median AUC with percentile confidence intervals calculated over 10,000 bootstrap iterations. TCRdb mirrors the immuneACCESS table, restricted to in-frame sequences. Some clones are absent from its copies; in checked studies, under half trace to an unresolved V gene, and the reason for the others is unknown. The DNA was the basis for D and trimming; V, J and clone size are from that table. The sample table contains some 52,000 clones; only one count was recorded for around 83% of them. More than 1.1% of the sample goes to the ten largest clones.

Trimming removed 4 bases from V and 4 bases from J; the gene matches leave 2 bases unexplained. The germline V gene provides CDR1 ENHRY and CDR2 SYGVKD. The CDR3 contains 14 residues, cysteine and phenylalanine counted. The CDR3 DNA has 42 bases and is translated from base 1. A FACSAria II was used to sort memory CD4+ T cells, defined as single viable CD3+CD4+CD8-CD45RO+ cells. To determine CMV serostatus, a Roche Elecsys assay was used that detects serum IgG against CMV pp150, pp28, p38 and p52. After thawing, total CD4+ T cells were enriched by positive selection with CD4 magnetic microbeads. The samples came from a different study that was designed specifically to examine the CD4+ T cell memory repertoire. Following standard operating procedures, peripheral blood mononuclear cells were isolated and cryopreserved, while serum was kept at -80 degrees C. The staining used CD3-PerCP (BW264/56), CD4-APC (RPA-T4), CD45RO-PE (UCHT1) and CD8-Pacific Orange (3B5) antibodies, and Sytox blue was used to exclude non-viable cells.

In regard to this clone: Its antigen target is currently unknown. Nothing much larger sits one base from this clone, and base qualities are not available.

Recombination connected TRBV10-3 to TRBJ2-3, and TRBD1 matches 10 of the central bases. The sequenced sample was memory CD4+ T cells from blood. The origin of this receptor is an adult in good health and CMV-seropositive. The CDR3 protein sequence reads: CAISGGQGADTQYF. Here is the DNA: TGTGCCATCAGTGGAGGACAGGGGGCAGATACGCAGTATTTT.